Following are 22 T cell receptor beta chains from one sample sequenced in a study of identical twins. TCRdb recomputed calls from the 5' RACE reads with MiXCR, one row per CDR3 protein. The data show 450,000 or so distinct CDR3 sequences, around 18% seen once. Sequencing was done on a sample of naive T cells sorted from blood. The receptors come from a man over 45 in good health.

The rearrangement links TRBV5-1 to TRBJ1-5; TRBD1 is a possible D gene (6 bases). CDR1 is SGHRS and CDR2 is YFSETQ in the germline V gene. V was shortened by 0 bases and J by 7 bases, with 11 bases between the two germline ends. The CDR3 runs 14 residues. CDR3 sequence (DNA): TGCGCCAGCAGCTTGGTTTCAGGGGAACAGCCCCAGCATTTT. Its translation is CASSLVSGEQPQHF.

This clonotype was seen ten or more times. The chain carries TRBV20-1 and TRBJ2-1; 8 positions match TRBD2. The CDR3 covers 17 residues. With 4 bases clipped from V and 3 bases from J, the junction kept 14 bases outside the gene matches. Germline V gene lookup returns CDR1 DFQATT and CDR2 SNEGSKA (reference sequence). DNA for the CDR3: TGCAGTGCTACAGGGCTAGCGGGCAGCCAAGGCTACAATGAGCAGTTCTTC. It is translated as CSATGLAGSQGYNEQFF.

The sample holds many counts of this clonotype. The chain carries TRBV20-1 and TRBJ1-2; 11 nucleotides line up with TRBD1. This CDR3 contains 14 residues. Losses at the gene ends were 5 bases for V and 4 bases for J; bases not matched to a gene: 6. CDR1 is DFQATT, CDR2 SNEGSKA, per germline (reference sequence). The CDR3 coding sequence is TGCAGTGCTCCTGGACAGGGGGCCTTCTATGGCTACACCTTC. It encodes CSAPGQGAFYGYTF.

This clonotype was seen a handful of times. The CDR3 nucleotides are TGTGCCAGCAGCAAGGATTGTACTAGCGGGGGGTATCGAGAGACCCAGTACTTC. Translated, it gives CASSKDCTSGGYRETQYF. The chain carries TRBV21-1 and TRBJ2-5; TRBD2, the table's D call, lacks a check against the DNA. TRBV21-1 has pseudogene status. The CDR3 is made up of 18 amino acids.

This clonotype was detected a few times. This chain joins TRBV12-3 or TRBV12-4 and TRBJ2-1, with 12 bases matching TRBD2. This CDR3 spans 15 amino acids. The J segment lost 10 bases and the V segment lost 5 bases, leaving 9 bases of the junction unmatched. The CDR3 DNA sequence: TGTGCCAGCAGTGGACTAGCGGGATCCCCTGGGGAGCAGTTCTTC. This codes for CASSGLAGSPGEQFF.

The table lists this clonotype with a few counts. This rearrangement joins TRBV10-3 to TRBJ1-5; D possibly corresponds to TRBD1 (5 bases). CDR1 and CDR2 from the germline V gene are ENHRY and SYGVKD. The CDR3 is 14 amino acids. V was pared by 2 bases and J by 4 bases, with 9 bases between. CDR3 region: CAISEAGLNQPQHF. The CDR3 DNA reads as TGTGCCATCAGTGAGGCAGGGTTAAATCAGCCCCAGCATTTT.

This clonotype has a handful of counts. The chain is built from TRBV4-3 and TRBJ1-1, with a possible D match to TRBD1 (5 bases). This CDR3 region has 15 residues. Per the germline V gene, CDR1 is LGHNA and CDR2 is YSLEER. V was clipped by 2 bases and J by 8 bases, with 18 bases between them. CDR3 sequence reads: CASSQSQGPGEEAFF. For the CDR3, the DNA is TGCGCCAGCAGCCAATCGCAGGGACCGGGGGAGGAAGCTTTCTTT.

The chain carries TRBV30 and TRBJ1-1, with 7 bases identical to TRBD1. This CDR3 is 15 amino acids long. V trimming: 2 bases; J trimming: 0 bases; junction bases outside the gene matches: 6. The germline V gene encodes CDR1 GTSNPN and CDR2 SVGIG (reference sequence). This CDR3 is CAWSPGTVLNTEAFF. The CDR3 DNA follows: TGTGCCTGGAGTCCCGGGACAGTATTGAACACTGAAGCTTTCTTT.

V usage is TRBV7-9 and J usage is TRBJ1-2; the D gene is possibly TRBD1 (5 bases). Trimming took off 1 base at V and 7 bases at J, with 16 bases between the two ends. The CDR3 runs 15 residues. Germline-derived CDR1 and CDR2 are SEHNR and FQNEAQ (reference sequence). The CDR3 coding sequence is TGTGCCAGCAGCTTAGGGGTTTGGAGGGACGGTGGCTACACCTTC. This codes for CASSLGVWRDGGYTF. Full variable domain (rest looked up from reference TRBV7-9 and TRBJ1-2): DTGVSQNPRHKITKRGQNVTFRCDPISEHNRLYWYRQTLGQGPEFLTYFQNEAQLEKSRLLSDRFSAERPKGSFSTLEIQRTEQGDSAMYLCASSLGVWRDGGYTFGSGTRLTVV.

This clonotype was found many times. The DNA of the CDR3 is TGCAGTGCTAGCAGCGCTAGCGGGGGGTCTGATACGCAGTATTTT. Amino acids: CSASSASGGSDTQYF. This chain links TRBV20-1 with TRBJ2-3, with TRBD2 matching over 11 bases. From germline, CDR1 is DFQATT and CDR2 SNEGSKA (reference sequence). The length of the CDR3 is 15 residues. The V and J ends lost 3 bases and 6 bases, in that order; junction bases with no gene match: 8.

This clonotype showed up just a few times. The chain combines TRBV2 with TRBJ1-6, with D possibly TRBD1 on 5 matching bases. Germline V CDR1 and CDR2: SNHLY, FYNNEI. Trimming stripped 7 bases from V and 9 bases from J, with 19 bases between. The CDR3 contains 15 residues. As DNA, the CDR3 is TGTGCCAGCACTGGGGGTGCCCAGTCAGGTTCACCCCTCCACTTT. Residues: CASTGGAQSGSPLHF.

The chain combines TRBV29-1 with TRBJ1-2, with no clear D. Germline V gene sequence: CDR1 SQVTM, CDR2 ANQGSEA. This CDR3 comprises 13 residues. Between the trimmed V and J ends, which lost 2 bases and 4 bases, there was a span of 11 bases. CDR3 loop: CSVEWIGSYGYTF. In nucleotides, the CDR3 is TGCAGCGTTGAATGGATAGGGTCCTATGGCTACACCTTC. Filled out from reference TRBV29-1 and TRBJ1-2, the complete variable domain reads SAVISQKPSRDICQRGTSLTIQCQVDSQVTMMFWYRQQPGQSLTLIATANQGSEATYESGFVIDKFPISRPNLTFSTLTVSNMSPEDSSIYLCSVEWIGSYGYTFGSGTRLTVV.

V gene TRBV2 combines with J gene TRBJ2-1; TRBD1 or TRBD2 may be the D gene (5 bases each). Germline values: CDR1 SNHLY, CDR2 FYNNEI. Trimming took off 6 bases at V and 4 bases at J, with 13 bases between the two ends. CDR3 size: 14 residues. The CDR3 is CASSLDGTYNEQFF. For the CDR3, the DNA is TGTGCCAGCAGCTTAGATGGGACGTACAATGAGCAGTTCTTC.

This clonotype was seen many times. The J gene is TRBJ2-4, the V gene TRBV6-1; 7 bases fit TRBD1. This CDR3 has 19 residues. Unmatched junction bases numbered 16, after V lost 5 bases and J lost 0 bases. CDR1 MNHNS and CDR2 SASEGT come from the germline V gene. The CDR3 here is CASSPDRDDLYIAKNIQYF. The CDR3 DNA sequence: TGTGCCAGCAGTCCCGACAGGGACGATCTTTACATAGCCAAAAACATTCAGTACTTC.

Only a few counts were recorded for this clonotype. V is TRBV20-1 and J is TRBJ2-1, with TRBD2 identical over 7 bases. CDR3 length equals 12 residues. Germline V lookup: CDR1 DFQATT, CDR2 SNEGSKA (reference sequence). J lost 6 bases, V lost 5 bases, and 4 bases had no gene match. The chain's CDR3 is CSARTGGNEQFF. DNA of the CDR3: TGCAGTGCTCGGACGGGGGGCAATGAGCAGTTCTTC.

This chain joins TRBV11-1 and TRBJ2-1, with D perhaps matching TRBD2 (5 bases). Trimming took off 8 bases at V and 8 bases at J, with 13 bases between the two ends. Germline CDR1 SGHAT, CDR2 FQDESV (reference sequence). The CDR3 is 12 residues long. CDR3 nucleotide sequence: TGTGCCAGCTTGGCCAGCGGCGATGAGCAGTTCTTC. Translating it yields CASLASGDEQFF. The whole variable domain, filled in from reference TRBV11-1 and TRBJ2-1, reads EAEVAQSPRYKITEKSQAVAFWCDPISGHATLYWYRQILGQGPELLVQFQDESVVDDSQLPKDRFSAERLKGVDSTLKIQPAELGDSAMYLCASLASGDEQFFGPGTRLTVL.

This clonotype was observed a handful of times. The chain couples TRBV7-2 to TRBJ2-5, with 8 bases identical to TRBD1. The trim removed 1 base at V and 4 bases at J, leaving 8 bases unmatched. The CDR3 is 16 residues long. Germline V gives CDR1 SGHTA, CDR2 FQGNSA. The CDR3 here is CASSLVPGGFGETQYF. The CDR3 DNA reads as TGTGCCAGCAGCTTAGTTCCAGGGGGCTTTGGAGAGACCCAGTACTTC. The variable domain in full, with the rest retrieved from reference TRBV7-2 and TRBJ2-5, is GAGVSQSPSNKVTEKGKDVELRCDPISGHTALYWYRQSLGQGLEFLIYFQGNSAPDKSGLPSDRFSAERTGGSVSTLTIQRTQQEDSAVYLCASSLVPGGFGETQYFGPGTRLLVL.

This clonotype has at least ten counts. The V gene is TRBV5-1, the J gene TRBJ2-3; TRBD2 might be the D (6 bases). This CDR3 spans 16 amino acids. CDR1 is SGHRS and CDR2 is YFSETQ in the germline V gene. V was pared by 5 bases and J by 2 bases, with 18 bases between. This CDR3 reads CASRPGVGRDTDTQYF. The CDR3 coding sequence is TGCGCCAGCAGACCCGGAGTTGGGCGGGACACAGATACGCAGTATTTT.

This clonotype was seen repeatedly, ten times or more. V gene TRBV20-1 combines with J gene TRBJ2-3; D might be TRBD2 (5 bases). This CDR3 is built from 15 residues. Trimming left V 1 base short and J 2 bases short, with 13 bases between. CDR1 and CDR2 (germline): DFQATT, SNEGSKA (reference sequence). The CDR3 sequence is CSARVSRVHTDTQYF. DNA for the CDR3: TGCAGTGCTAGAGTATCGCGGGTGCACACAGATACGCAGTATTTT.

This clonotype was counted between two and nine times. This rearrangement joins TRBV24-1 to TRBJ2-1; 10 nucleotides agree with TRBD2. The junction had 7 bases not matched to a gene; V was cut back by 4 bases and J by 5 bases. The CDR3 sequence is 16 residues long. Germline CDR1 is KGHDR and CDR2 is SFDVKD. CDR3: CATSEPAGGEHNEQFF. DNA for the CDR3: TGTGCCACCAGTGAGCCAGCGGGAGGGGAGCACAATGAGCAGTTCTTC.

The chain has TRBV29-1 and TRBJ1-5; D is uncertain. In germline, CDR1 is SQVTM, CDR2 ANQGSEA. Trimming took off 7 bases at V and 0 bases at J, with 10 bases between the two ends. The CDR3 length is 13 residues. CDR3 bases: TGCAGCGCTGCGACGGATAGCAATCAGCCCCAGCATTTT. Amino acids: CSAATDSNQPQHF.

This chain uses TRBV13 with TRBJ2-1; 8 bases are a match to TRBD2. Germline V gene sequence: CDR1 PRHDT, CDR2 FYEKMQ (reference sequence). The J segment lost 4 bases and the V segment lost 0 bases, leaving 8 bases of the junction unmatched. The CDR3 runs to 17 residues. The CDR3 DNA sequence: TGTGCCAGCAGCTTAGGTACGAGCGGGAGTGCGTACAATGAGCAGTTCTTC. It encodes CASSLGTSGSAYNEQFF.